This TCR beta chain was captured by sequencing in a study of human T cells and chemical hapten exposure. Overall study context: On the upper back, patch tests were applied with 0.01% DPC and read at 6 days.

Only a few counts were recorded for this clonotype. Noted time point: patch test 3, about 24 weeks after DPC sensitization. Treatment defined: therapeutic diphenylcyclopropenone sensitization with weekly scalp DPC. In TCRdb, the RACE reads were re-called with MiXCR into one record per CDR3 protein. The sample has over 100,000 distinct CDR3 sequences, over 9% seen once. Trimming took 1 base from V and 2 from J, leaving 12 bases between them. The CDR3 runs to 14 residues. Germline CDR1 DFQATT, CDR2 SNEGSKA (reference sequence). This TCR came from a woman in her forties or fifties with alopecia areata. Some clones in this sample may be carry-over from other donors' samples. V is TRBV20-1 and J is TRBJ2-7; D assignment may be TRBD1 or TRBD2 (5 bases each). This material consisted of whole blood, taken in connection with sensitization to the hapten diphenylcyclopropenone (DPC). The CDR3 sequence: CSARAPGPTYEQYF. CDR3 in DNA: TGCAGTGCTAGAGCCCCGGGGCCAACCTACGAGCAGTACTTC.